This section outlines one T cell receptor beta chain sequence together with its context. Libraries were prepared by immunoSEQ multiplex PCR; TCRdb keeps only in-frame clonotypes and omits some of them. The data hold about 190,000 clones, with roughly nine tenths observed a single time. The data belong to a study of control samples from healthy donors and cancer patients. V was shortened by 1 base and J by 7 bases, with 8 bases between the two germline ends. Germline V gene lookup returns CDR1 MGHRA and CDR2 YSYEKL. The CDR3 consists of 12 residues. The specimen was blood. The chain uses TRBV4-1 and TRBJ2-7, with D perhaps matching TRBD1 (6 bases). This TCR was recovered from a man aged 30 to 45 in good health. In DNA, the CDR3 is TGCGCCAGCAGCCAAGCACAGGGAGAGCAGTACTTC. The encoded protein is CASSQAQGEQYF.